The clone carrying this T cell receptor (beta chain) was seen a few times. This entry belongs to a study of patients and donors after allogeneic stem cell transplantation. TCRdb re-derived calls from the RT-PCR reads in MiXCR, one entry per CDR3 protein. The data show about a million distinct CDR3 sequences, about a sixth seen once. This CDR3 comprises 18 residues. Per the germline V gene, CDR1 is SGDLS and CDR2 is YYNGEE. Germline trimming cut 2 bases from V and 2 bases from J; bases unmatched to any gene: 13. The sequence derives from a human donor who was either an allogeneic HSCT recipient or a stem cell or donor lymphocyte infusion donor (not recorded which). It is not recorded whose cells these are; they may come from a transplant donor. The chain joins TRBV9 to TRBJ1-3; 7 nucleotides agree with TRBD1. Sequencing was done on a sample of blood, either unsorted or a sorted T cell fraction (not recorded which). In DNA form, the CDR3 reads TGTGCCAGCAGCGTCCGATATGGGACAGCCGCACCTGGAAACACCATATATTTT. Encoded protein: CASSVRYGTAAPGNTIYF.